The next 14 T cell receptor beta chains were all read from a single sample in a study of CD8 T cells in ankylosing spondylitis. One entry per CDR3 protein results from TCRdb running MiXCR on the 5' RACE reads. The table has some 200,000 distinct CDR3 sequences, roughly 13% seen once; the top ten hold approximately 17%. The specimen sequenced was blood, either unsorted or a sorted T cell fraction (not recorded which). The receptors were sampled from a male donor with ankylosing spondylitis or in good health (not recorded which).

This clonotype was seen at least ten times. This chain uses TRBV12-3 or TRBV12-4 with TRBJ1-1, with 9 bases lining up with TRBD1. The CDR3 extends over 14 amino acids. V shed 0 bases, J shed 4 bases, and the junction held 0 bases outside the gene matches. CDR3 nucleotides: TGTGCCAGCAGTTTAGCGACAGGGGGCACTGAAGCTTTCTTT. Amino acid sequence: CASSLATGGTEAFF.

The gene calls are TRBV5-1 and TRBJ2-2; 13 positions agree with TRBD2. Germline V gene sequence: CDR1 SGHRS, CDR2 YFSETQ. The CDR3 is 18 amino acids. Trimming at V came to 4 bases and at J to 5 bases, leaving 11 bases not matched to a gene. CDR3 nucleotides: TGCGCCAGCAGCACCCTACTAGCGGGAGGGCCGGAAACCGGGGAGCTGTTTTTT. It codes for CASSTLLAGGPETGELFF.

This clonotype was detected only a few times. The chain's CDR3 is CASVDRSTGELFF. In DNA form, the CDR3 reads TGCGCCAGTGTTGACAGGTCTACCGGGGAGCTGTTTTTT. The genes are TRBV5-1 and TRBJ2-2; tentative D call: TRBD1 (6 bases). The germline gives CDR1 SGHRS, CDR2 YFSETQ. The CDR3 loop spans 13 amino acids. With 8 bases removed from V and 5 bases from J, the gap between germline ends came to 13 bases.

At least ten counts were recorded for this clonotype. The chain uses TRBV12-3 or TRBV12-4 and TRBJ2-2; D remains unclear. V was pared by 3 bases and J by 6 bases, with 8 bases between. CDR3 length: 13 amino acids. Here the CDR3 DNA reads TGTGCCAGCAGTTTTAGGCAGCCCGGGGAGCTGTTTTTT. As protein: CASSFRQPGELFF.

Only a few counts were recorded for this clonotype. The rearrangement links TRBV29-1 to TRBJ2-1; D not resolved. CDR1 and CDR2 from the germline V gene are SQVTM and ANQGSEA. The length of the CDR3 is 14 residues. The V end was cut by 0 bases, the J end by 2 bases, with 8 bases between. The CDR3: CSVEDLGTYNEQFF. DNA for the CDR3: TGCAGCGTTGAAGATCTAGGGACCTACAATGAGCAGTTCTTC.

This clonotype came up a few times. The V call is TRBV6-5, the J call TRBJ1-2; no firm D call. CDR1 MNHEY and CDR2 SVGAGI come from the germline V gene. V was trimmed by 5 bases and J by 6 bases, leaving 13 bases between them. The CDR3 has 13 amino acids. CDR3 bases: TGTGCCAGCAGTCGAGTACGTAAGGATGGCTACACCTTC. Translating gives CASSRVRKDGYTF.

This chain connects TRBV12-3 or TRBV12-4 to TRBJ2-1; weak D call: TRBD2 (5 bases). The germline V and J ends were trimmed by 3 bases and 5 bases, with 11 bases remaining between them. The CDR3 loop spans 14 amino acids. CDR3 sequence reads: CASSFGVANNEQFF. In DNA, the CDR3 is TGTGCCAGCAGTTTTGGGGTAGCGAACAATGAGCAGTTCTTC.

The V and J genes are TRBV20-1 and TRBJ2-1; D is unclear. CDR3 length: 14 amino acids. V was cut by 5 bases and J by 6 bases, with 17 bases left in between. The germline gives CDR1 DFQATT, CDR2 SNEGSKA (reference sequence). This CDR3 is CSARHLLKGNEQFF. The CDR3 DNA reads as TGCAGTGCTCGCCATCTCTTAAAGGGCAATGAGCAGTTCTTC.

The genes are TRBV5-6 and TRBJ2-7; D ambiguous. Trimming cost V 2 bases and J 8 bases, with 14 bases left between them. The CDR3 is 13 residues long. Germline assignment: CDR1 SGHDT and CDR2 YYEEEE. The chain's CDR3 is CASSFGRMSQQYF. CDR3 DNA sequence: TGTGCCAGCAGCTTCGGGCGGATGTCCCAGCAGTACTTC.

V gene TRBV7-6 combines with J gene TRBJ2-1; a weak D match, TRBD2 (5 bases). The CDR3 is made up of 16 amino acids. Germline V lookup: CDR1 SGHVS, CDR2 FNYEAQ. With 3 bases removed from V and 0 bases from J, the gap between germline ends came to 12 bases. The CDR3 nucleotides read TGTGCCAGCAGCTTTAGCGCTAGGAGCTCCTACAATGAGCAGTTCTTC. Protein sequence: CASSFSARSSYNEQFF.

V gene TRBV7-8 combines with J gene TRBJ2-1; TRBD2 aligns across 7 bases. This CDR3 contains 17 residues. Trimming removed 5 bases from V and 0 bases from J; junction bases left unmatched: 10. Germline assignment: CDR1 SGHVS and CDR2 FQNEAQ. CDR3 sequence reads: CASSPVGRAVSYNEQFF. The CDR3 bases are TGTGCCAGCAGCCCTGTTGGGAGGGCCGTCTCCTACAATGAGCAGTTCTTC.

This chain connects TRBV5-5 to TRBJ2-3; 12 bases line up with TRBD2. The CDR3 length is 18 residues. CDR1 is SGHKS, CDR2 YYEKEE, per germline (reference sequence). J gave up 0 bases and V 4 bases, and 9 bases lay outside the gene matches. Written as DNA, the CDR3 is TGTGCCAGCAGCACTCCGGGACTAGCGGGCCTAAGCACAGATACGCAGTATTTT. It yields the protein CASSTPGLAGLSTDTQYF.

The CDR3, as DNA: TGTGCCAGCAGGTTGGGACTTGCCCGCCCACTACTCTTCACAGATACGCAGTATTTT. It specifies CASRLGLARPLLFTDTQYF. The gene calls are TRBV11-2 and TRBJ2-3; D is perhaps TRBD2 (6 bases). The CDR3 runs 19 residues. The V gene's germline CDR1 is SGHAT and CDR2 FQNNGV. V was trimmed by 6 bases and J by 2 bases, leaving 27 bases between them.

This clonotype was observed at least ten times. V and J are TRBV7-9 and TRBJ1-2, with D possibly matching TRBD1 (5 bases). Germline CDR1 is SEHNR and CDR2 is FQNEAQ (reference sequence). V shed 4 bases and J shed 3 bases, with 9 bases lying between them. The CDR3 is made up of 13 amino acids. The CDR3: CASSSAGYYGYTF. In DNA form, the CDR3 reads TGTGCCAGCAGCTCGGCAGGGTACTATGGCTACACCTTC.